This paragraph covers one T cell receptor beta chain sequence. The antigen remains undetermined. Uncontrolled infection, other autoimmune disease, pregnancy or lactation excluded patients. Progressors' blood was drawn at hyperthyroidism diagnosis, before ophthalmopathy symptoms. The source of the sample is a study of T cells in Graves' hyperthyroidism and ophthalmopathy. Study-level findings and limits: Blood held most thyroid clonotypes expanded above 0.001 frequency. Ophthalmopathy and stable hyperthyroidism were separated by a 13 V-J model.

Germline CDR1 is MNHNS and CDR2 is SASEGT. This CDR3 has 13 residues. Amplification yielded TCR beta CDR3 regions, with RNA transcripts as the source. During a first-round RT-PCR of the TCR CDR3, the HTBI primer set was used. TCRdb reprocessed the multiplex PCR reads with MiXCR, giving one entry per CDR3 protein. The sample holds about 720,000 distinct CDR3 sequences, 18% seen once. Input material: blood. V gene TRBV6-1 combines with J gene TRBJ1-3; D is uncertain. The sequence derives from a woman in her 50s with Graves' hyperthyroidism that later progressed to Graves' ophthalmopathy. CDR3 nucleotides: TGTGCTCGTACCTTCTTCGCTGGAAACACCATATATTTT. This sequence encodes CARTFFAGNTIYF.